This is a list of T cell receptor beta chains from one sample in a study of T cell responses to AZD1222 COVID-19 vaccine. Clones were sequenced by immunoSEQ multiplex PCR, and TCRdb holds only the in-frame ones, with some missing. The table has under 150,000 clones, 85% to 90% seen once. This specimen was peripheral blood, taken 28 days after the second AZD1222 dose. Every receptor here comes from an adult who received the AZD1222 COVID-19 vaccine. Both conserved end residues are part of each CDR3. The D gene is left open where the match is weak. Some rows mark clone size as missing; the rest say once, few, many or name a class of expanded clone.

TRBJ1-6 TRBV6-5 - - CASSQYDNSPLHF TGTGCCAGCAGTCAGTATGATAATTCACCCCTCCACTTT
TRBJ2-1 TRBV7-6 TRBD1 - CASSLDRGGNEQFF TGTGCCAGCAGCCTGGACAGGGGTGGCAATGAGCAGTTCTTC
TRBJ1-6 TRBV15 TRBD1 - CATSRGDRGYSPLHF TGTGCCACCAGCAGGGGGGACAGGGGTTATTCACCCCTCCACTTT
TRBJ2-1 TRBV7-3 TRBD2 few CASSLSSLAGGPHNEQFF TGTGCCAGCAGCTTATCGTCGCTAGCGGGGGGGCCCCACAATGAGCAGTTCTTC
TRBJ1-3 TRBV3-1/TRBV3-2 - - CASSQGLVRSGNTIYF TGTGCCAGCAGCCAAGGATTAGTTCGCTCTGGAAACACCATATATTTT
TRBJ1-6 TRBV10-3 - - CAIRASGTQDLLHF TGTGCCATCAGAGCATCCGGGACGCAGGACCTCCTCCACTTT
TRBJ2-1 TRBV27 TRBD2 - CASSPGAGAMDEQFF TGTGCCAGCAGTCCCGGAGCGGGGGCAATGGATGAGCAGTTCTTC
TRBJ1-1 TRBV11-2 - - CASSLVPPGNTEAFF TGTGCCAGCAGCTTAGTCCCCCCGGGGAACACTGAAGCTTTCTTT
TRBJ2-1 TRBV19 TRBD2 medium-sized CATSGGHNEQFF TGTGCCACTAGCGGGGGGCACAATGAGCAGTTCTTC
TRBJ2-5 TRBV19 - - CASSIGSHRETQYF TGTGCCAGTAGTATAGGATCGCATCGGGAGACCCAGTACTTC
TRBJ2-2 TRBV4-3 TRBD2 - CASSQDHGTSGANTGELFF TGCGCCAGCAGCCAAGATCATGGGACTAGCGGGGCAAACACCGGGGAGCTGTTTTTT
TRBJ1-6 TRBV9 - - CASSASDSPLHF TGTGCCAGCAGCGCAAGTGATTCACCCCTCCACTTT
TRBJ2-3 TRBV19 - - CASSSPINMQYF TGTGCCAGTAGTAGCCCCATTAATATGCAGTATTTT
TRBJ2-5 TRBV7-2 - once CASSLGQASRTQYF TGTGCCAGCAGCTTAGGACAAGCCTCAAGGACCCAGTACTTC
TRBJ2-1 TRBV19 TRBD2 - CASSGLAGDRANEQFF TGTGCCAGTAGTGGCCTAGCGGGAGATAGAGCGAATGAGCAGTTCTTC
TRBJ2-6 TRBV5-5 - - CASSFIPHRNSGANVLTF TGTGCCAGCAGCTTTATTCCCCATCGCAACTCTGGGGCCAACGTCCTGACTTTC
TRBJ2-2 TRBV30 TRBD1 - CAWSRGQFTGELFF TGTGCCTGGAGTAGGGGACAGTTCACCGGGGAGCTGTTTTTT
TRBJ1-3 TRBV10-2 - - CASSVAAGNTIYF TGCGCCAGCAGTGTGGCAGCTGGAAACACCATATATTTT
TRBJ1-4 TRBV19 TRBD1 once CASSIQQGALFF TGTGCCAGTAGTATTCAACAGGGGGCACTGTTTTTT
TRBJ2-7 TRBV6-5 - - CASSAGYEQYF TGTGCCAGCAGCGCGGGGTACGAGCAGTACTTC
TRBJ1-2 TRBV3-1/TRBV3-2 - - CASSQGSSGYTF TGTGCCAGCAGCCAGGGTTCGTCGGGCTACACCTTC
TRBJ1-5 TRBV6-5 TRBD1 - CASSYSKGAIQPQHF TGTGCCAGCAGTTACTCGAAGGGGGCGATTCAGCCCCAGCATTTT
TRBJ2-5 TRBV10-1 TRBD1 - CASSESGQGMETQYF TGCGCCAGCAGTGAGTCGGGACAGGGTATGGAGACCCAGTACTTC
TRBJ1-6 TRBV9 - many CASSRDGSNSPLHF TGTGCCAGCAGTCGGGACGGAAGTAATTCACCCCTCCACTTT
TRBJ2-7 TRBV6-1 TRBD2 once CASSEAPTSATEQYF TGTGCCAGCAGTGAAGCTCCGACTAGCGCTACCGAGCAGTACTTC
TRBJ1-1 TRBV28 - once CASSLMDLMNTEAFF TGTGCCAGCAGTTTAATGGACCTAATGAACACTGAAGCTTTCTTT
TRBJ1-2 TRBV28 - - CASSPWTAYGYTF TGTGCCAGCAGTCCATGGACAGCCTATGGCTACACCTTC
TRBJ1-6 TRBV25-1 - once CASSEYRQGSGNSPLHF TGTGCCAGCAGTGAATATAGGCAGGGGAGCGGTAATTCACCCCTCCACTTT
TRBJ1-1 TRBV29-1 - - CSVQVGNTEAFF TGCAGCGTTCAGGTCGGGAACACTGAAGCTTTCTTT
TRBJ2-3 TRBV6-5 - - CASSPTYTDTQYF TGTGCCAGCAGTCCGACCTACACAGATACGCAGTATTTT
TRBJ2-1 TRBV2 TRBD2 - CASSGPTSGGPSYNEQFF TGTGCCAGCAGTGGGCCGACTAGCGGGGGCCCCTCCTACAATGAGCAGTTCTTC
TRBJ1-1 TRBV3-1/TRBV3-2 - - CASSPRTVLNTEAFF TGTGCCAGCAGCCCCAGGACAGTGCTGAACACTGAAGCTTTCTTT
TRBJ1-5 TRBV19 - - CASSIPGPQPQHF TGTGCCAGTAGTATACCAGGGCCGCAGCCCCAGCATTTT
TRBJ1-2 TRBV28 - - CASSSGPPHYGYTF TGTGCCAGCAGCTCTGGCCCCCCACACTATGGCTACACCTTC
TRBJ2-3 TRBV5-6 TRBD2 - CASSWTSGEDTQYF TGTGCCAGCAGCTGGACTAGCGGGGAAGATACGCAGTATTTT
TRBJ1-1 TRBV30 - - CAWSIGAGGNTEAFF TGTGCCTGGAGTATCGGGGCGGGGGGAAACACTGAAGCTTTCTTT
TRBJ2-5 TRBV30 TRBD1 - CAWSVPRGRETQYF TGTGCCTGGAGTGTACCCAGGGGGCGAGAGACCCAGTACTTC
TRBJ1-1 TRBV5-1 TRBD1 once CASSAAGGMNTEAFF TGCGCCAGCAGCGCAGCAGGGGGCATGAACACTGAAGCTTTCTTT
TRBJ2-7 TRBV28 - - CASSFQWQQYF TGTGCCAGCAGTTTCCAATGGCAGCAGTACTTC
TRBJ1-1 TRBV5-1 - - CASSSELQGLDTEAFF TGCGCCAGCAGCTCGGAGTTGCAGGGCTTGGACACTGAAGCTTTCTTT
TRBJ2-7 TRBV5-4 - few CASSPGQTGQGSYEQYF TGTGCCAGCAGCCCCGGACAAACGGGGCAGGGCTCCTACGAGCAGTACTTC
TRBJ2-1 TRBV4-1 - - CASSQEGSDYNEQFF TGCGCCAGCAGCCAAGAGGGTTCGGACTACAATGAGCAGTTCTTC
TRBJ1-1 TRBV30 - - CAWSAQLDTEAFF TGTGCCTGGAGTGCACAGTTGGACACTGAAGCTTTCTTT
TRBJ1-6 TRBV5-4 - - CASSKAQGSSYNSPLHF TGTGCCAGCAGTAAGGCCCAGGGGAGCTCCTATAATTCACCCCTCCACTTT
TRBJ1-1 TRBV5-1 TRBD1 - CASSLEGQGAEAFF TGCGCCAGCAGCTTGGAGGGACAGGGTGCTGAAGCTTTCTTT
TRBJ1-3 TRBV12-3/TRBV12-4 - - CASSFGNTIYF TGTGCCAGCAGTTTTGGAAACACCATATATTTT
TRBJ1-6 TRBV3-1/TRBV3-2 - - CASSPGVGGNNSPLHF TGTGCCAGCAGCCCAGGGGTAGGAGGGAATAATTCACCCCTCCACTTT
TRBJ1-1 TRBV27 - - CASSGQGAGDTEAFF TGTGCCAGCAGTGGTCAGGGAGCAGGGGACACTGAAGCTTTCTTT
TRBJ1-3 TRBV3-1/TRBV3-2 - - CASSPREAGNTIYF TGTGCCAGCAGCCCTCGCGAGGCTGGAAACACCATATATTTT
TRBJ2-7 TRBV18 TRBD2 once CASSPGIQGLRYEQYF TGTGCCAGCTCACCAGGGATCCAGGGACTAAGGTACGAGCAGTACTTC
TRBJ2-1 TRBV5-1 TRBD2 - CASSPLTREGIMNEQFF TGCGCCAGCAGCCCACTTACGCGGGAGGGTATTATGAATGAGCAGTTCTTC
TRBJ2-3 TRBV14 - once CASSQDQGLAGTDTQYF TGTGCCAGCAGCCAAGATCAAGGGCTAGCCGGCACAGATACGCAGTATTTT
TRBJ1-1 TRBV4-2 TRBD1 - CASSSTGGVNTEAFF TGTGCCAGCAGCAGTACAGGGGGGGTGAACACTGAAGCTTTCTTT
TRBJ2-3 TRBV2 - - CASSVRTDTQYF TGTGCCAGCAGTGTGCGCACAGATACGCAGTATTTT
TRBJ2-1 TRBV23-1 - - CASSQPTGTEGGNEQFF TGCGCCAGCAGTCAACCGACCGGGACGGAGGGAGGAAATGAGCAGTTCTTC
TRBJ1-4 TRBV28 - - CASSLIGANEKLFF TGTGCCAGCAGTTTAATCGGCGCTAATGAAAAACTGTTTTTT
TRBJ1-5 TRBV7-9 - - CASSLGTSLSQPQHF TGTGCCAGCAGCTTGGGGACCTCGCTCAGCCAGCCCCAGCATTTT